The clone carrying this T cell receptor beta chain showed up just once. Antigen: not known. This sample is drawn from a study of Ad26.COV2.S vaccination and SARS-CoV-2 variants. Study-level background: Participants got Ad26.COV2.S intramuscularly, once or twice 56 days apart.

Sequencing was performed with immunoSEQ multiplex PCR; in TCRdb, only in-frame clones are kept and a portion is missing. The sample has over 400,000 clones, around 90% seen once. The CDR3 contains 17 residues. The germline CDR1 and CDR2 sequences are KGHDR and SFDVKD. V dropped 0 bases and J dropped 3; count of bases not matched to a gene: 6. Overall study findings and caveats: Relative to placebo recipients, vaccine recipients exhibited elevated spike-specific TCR breadth. In vaccinated individuals, spike-specific CD8+ and CD4+ T cell responses reportedly displayed substantial breadth.

The treatment was: some 20 received Ad26.COV2.S at low or high dose, single or two shots; roughly 5 received placebo; per-sample allocation not given. Samples analyzed were those drawn on day 63 after the first vaccine or placebo injection. The individual, an adult aged 18-55 years, was a donor in Boston. The chain joins TRBV24-1 to TRBJ2-1, with 8 bases identical to TRBD2. The receptor's source is a person aged 18-65 years who received the Ad26.COV2.S COVID-19 vaccine or a placebo. Specimen: peripheral blood, collected in a trial of Ad26.COV2.S vaccine versus placebo. CDR3 DNA sequence: TGTGCCACCAGTGATTTGCCGGGAGGGTCCCTCTACAATGAGCAGTTCTTC. This translates into CATSDLPGGSLYNEQFF.